This T cell receptor (beta chain) stems from a study of cytomegalovirus exposure and HLA in healthy donors. Regarding the study as a whole: The investigators catalogued 150 to 200 TCR beta chains as cytomegalovirus-associated. Productive rates of about 90% or about 30% were seen for most TCR beta V segments in an earlier analysis. With later analysis, a missense DCLRE1C variant became linked to TCR beta V- and J-gene trimming. Within the data, a cluster of highly shared sequence variants was likely a sequencing artifact.

Concerning this clone: Its antigen is undetermined.

The V gene's germline CDR1 is LNHNV and CDR2 YYDKDF (reference sequence). The CDR3 consists of 16 residues. Trimming took 4 bases from V and 5 from J, leaving 17 bases between them. Vbeta (60) and Jbeta (13) primers were used in the PCR. Using immunoSEQ multiplex PCR, the repertoire was profiled, and TCRdb retains in-frame clones only, with some absent. The profile shows 120,000 to 150,000 clones, under 90% of them singletons. The chain employs TRBV15 and TRBJ2-2, with D hard to call. The receptor was derived from a male donor in good health and CMV-seronegative. Sequencing used PBMCs. In nucleotides, the CDR3 is TGTGCCACCAGCAAAGGCCGTAGCCCGAGGACCGGGGAGCTGTTTTTT. It is translated as CATSKGRSPRTGELFF. The full variable domain, completed using reference TRBV15 and TRBJ2-2, is DAMVIQNPRYQVTQFGKPVTLSCSQTLNHNVMYWYQQKSSQAPKLLFHYYDKDFNNEADTPDNFQSRRPNTSFCFLDIRSPGLGDTAMYLCATSKGRSPRTGELFFGEGSRLTVL.